These 30 T cell receptor beta chains were all obtained from the same sample, sequenced in a study of cytomegalovirus exposure and HLA in healthy donors. Sequencing was performed with immunoSEQ multiplex PCR; in TCRdb, only in-frame clones are kept and a portion is missing. The table includes about 130,000 clones, 80% to 90% detected once. Sequences were obtained from PBMCs. Receptors were obtained from a woman younger than 45 in good health and CMV-seropositive.

This sequence joins TRBV28 and TRBJ2-3; TRBD1 agrees at 9 bases. This CDR3 spans 14 amino acids. Losses at the gene ends were 4 bases for V and 3 bases for J; bases not matched to a gene: 2. The germline gives CDR1 MDHEN, CDR2 SYDVKM. The DNA of the CDR3 is TGTGCCAGCAGTTCCGGACAGGGGACAGATACGCAGTATTTT. Amino acid sequence: CASSSGQGTDTQYF. The variable domain in full, with the rest retrieved from reference TRBV28 and TRBJ2-3, is DVKVTQSSRYLVKRTGEKVFLECVQDMDHENMFWYRQDPGLGLRLIYFSYDVKMKEKGDIPEGYSVSREKKERFSLILESASTNQTSMYLCASSSGQGTDTQYFGPGTRLTVL.

This clone was picked up one time. The V and J genes are TRBV5-1 and TRBJ2-2, with a possible D match to TRBD1 (6 bases). Germline CDR1 and CDR2: SGHRS and YFSETQ. V was pared by 1 base and J by 8 bases, with 24 bases between. There are 18 residues in the CDR3. This CDR3 reads CASSLLGVTQGLVGELFF. CDR3 DNA: TGCGCCAGCAGCTTGTTGGGAGTGACACAGGGCCTCGTAGGGGAGCTGTTTTTT.

V is TRBV25-1 and J is TRBJ2-5, with D perhaps TRBD2 (6 bases). Trimming shortened V by 8 bases and J by 1 base, and 8 bases separated the two germline ends. The CDR3 extends over 12 amino acids. The germline CDR1 and CDR2 sequences are MGHDK and SYGVNS. In DNA form, the CDR3 reads TGTGCCAGCGGTAGCGGCCAAGAGACCCAGTACTTC. Translating it yields CASGSGQETQYF.

The V gene is TRBV28, the J gene TRBJ1-2; D is unclear. The V and J ends lost 0 bases and 5 bases respectively, with 10 bases between them. Per the germline V gene, CDR1 is MDHEN and CDR2 is SYDVKM. The CDR3 spans 14 residues. CDR3 sequence reads: CASSLWDGLYGYTF. CDR3 DNA: TGTGCCAGCAGTTTATGGGACGGACTTTATGGCTACACCTTC.

CDR3 nucleotides: TGTGCCAGCATCCGACAGGATGAGAACACCGGGGAGCTGTTTTTT. It codes for CASIRQDENTGELFF. The chain joins TRBV2 to TRBJ2-2; maybe TRBD1 (6 bases). Germline CDR1 is SNHLY and CDR2 is FYNNEI. V lost 7 bases and J lost 1, with 13 bases in between. This CDR3 contains 15 residues. Combining the CDR3 with reference TRBV2 and TRBJ2-2 gives the whole variable domain EPEVTQTPSHQVTQMGQEVILRCVPISNHLYFYWYRQILGQKVEFLVSFYNNEISEKSEIFDDQFSVERPDGSNFTLKIRSTKLEDSAMYFCASIRQDENTGELFFGEGSRLTVL.

This chain links TRBV12-1 with TRBJ2-5; TRBD2 is the table's D call, not checked against the DNA. TRBV12-1 constitutes a pseudogene. CDR3 length: 15 residues. The CDR3 DNA is TGTGCCAGCAGCTTTGCTACTCCGCTATGTGAGACCCAGTACTTC. Protein sequence: CASSFATPLCETQYF.

V and J are TRBV4-1 and TRBJ2-3; TRBD2 might be the D (5 bases). This CDR3 is built from 16 residues. CDR1 is MGHRA and CDR2 is YSYEKL in the germline V gene. Trimming left V 1 base short and J 0 bases short, with 11 bases between. The DNA for the CDR3 is TGCGCCAGCAGCCAAGTTCCGGGGATTAGCACAGATACGCAGTATTTT. As protein: CASSQVPGISTDTQYF.

The chain recombines TRBV6-4 with TRBJ2-1, with a weak D call TRBD1 (6 bases). Germline V gene data show CDR1 as MRHNA and CDR2 as SNTAGT. The CDR3 runs to 12 residues. V was pared by 4 bases and J by 8 bases, with 9 bases between. The CDR3 DNA reads as TGTGCCAGCAGTGCCCAGGGGTATGAGCAGTTCTTC. The encoded protein is CASSAQGYEQFF.

CDR3 loop: CASSVGGVNSPLHF. CDR3 coding DNA: TGTGCCAGCAGCGTAGGGGGGGTTAATTCACCCCTCCACTTT. The rearrangement uses TRBV9 and TRBJ1-6; weak D call: TRBD1 (5 bases). Trimming shortened V by 0 bases and J by 6 bases, and 7 bases separated the two germline ends. CDR1 and CDR2 from the germline V gene are SGDLS and YYNGEE. This CDR3 region has 14 residues.

This clone was counted only a few times. The chain joins TRBV6-5 to TRBJ1-2; D unclear. V lost 4 bases, J lost 4 bases, and 19 bases lay in between. The CDR3 totals 16 residues. Germline CDR1 MNHEY, CDR2 SVGAGI. The CDR3 DNA reads TGTGCCAGCAGTTCCAACGACCCACTAAGGTCCTATGGCTACACCTTC. It specifies CASSSNDPLRSYGYTF.

The sample holds one count of this clone. CDR3 residues: CASSTLPGGSYEQYF. The CDR3 DNA reads TGTGCCAGTAGTACACTCCCGGGAGGCTCCTACGAGCAGTACTTC. The rearrangement joins TRBV19 to TRBJ2-7; TRBD2 matches at 7 bases. Germline V gene lookup returns CDR1 LNHDA and CDR2 SQIVND (reference sequence). The CDR3 runs to 15 residues. Trimming at V came to 4 bases and at J to 0 bases, leaving 6 bases not matched to a gene.

This clone was found once. V and J are TRBV6-6 and TRBJ2-7; weak D call: TRBD2 (6 bases). Germline V gives CDR1 MNHNY, CDR2 SVGAGI (reference sequence). Trimming removed 6 bases from V and 3 bases from J, with 18 bases in between. The CDR3 runs to 15 residues. CDR3 region: CASSRGLGGIYEQYF. CDR3 DNA: TGTGCCAGCAGCCGCGGGTTGGGGGGAATCTACGAGCAGTACTTC.

This clone was recorded only once. The chain has TRBV2 and TRBJ2-2; D gene unclear. Trimming removed 5 bases at V and 6 bases at J, with 10 bases between. The germline gives CDR1 SNHLY, CDR2 FYNNEI. This CDR3 is 13 amino acids long. Here the CDR3 reads CASSLVAAGELFF. The CDR3 DNA follows: TGTGCCAGCAGTTTAGTAGCCGCCGGGGAGCTGTTTTTT.

The genes are TRBV2 and TRBJ1-1; the match to TRBD1 covers 7 bases. Germline lookup yields CDR1 SNHLY and CDR2 FYNNEI. The CDR3 is 13 residues long. The ends lost 5 bases at V and 5 bases at J; junction bases unmatched: 5. The DNA of the CDR3 is TGTGCCAGCAGTTACAGGGGATGGACTGAAGCTTTCTTT. Its translation: CASSYRGWTEAFF. The variable domain in full, completed from reference TRBV2 and TRBJ1-1, reads EPEVTQTPSHQVTQMGQEVILRCVPISNHLYFYWYRQILGQKVEFLVSFYNNEISEKSEIFDDQFSVERPDGSNFTLKIRSTKLEDSAMYFCASSYRGWTEAFFGQGTRLTVV.

The chain joins TRBV5-6 to TRBJ2-5; 9 bases line up with TRBD2. The germline V gene encodes CDR1 SGHDT and CDR2 YYEEEE. After removal of 0 bases from V and 11 bases from J, the junction contained 8 bases not matched to a gene. The CDR3 has 14 residues. The CDR3 bases are TGTGCCAGCAGCTTGGTAGCGGGAGCGAGGGAGCAGTACTTC. Its protein is CASSLVAGAREQYF.

CDR3 sequence reads: CASIGGLETQYF. Here the CDR3 DNA reads TGTGCCAGCATAGGAGGGTTAGAGACCCAGTACTTC. The V gene is TRBV6-1, the J gene TRBJ2-5, with a possible D match to TRBD2 (6 bases). Germline CDR1 reads MNHNS; CDR2 reads SASEGT. Between the trimmed V and J ends, which lost 7 bases and 4 bases, there was a span of 10 bases. This CDR3 spans 12 amino acids.

This chain joins TRBV7-8 and TRBJ1-5; 9 bases align to TRBD1. CDR1 and CDR2 (germline): SGHVS, FQNEAQ. The V gene end was trimmed by 1 base and the J gene end by 6 bases; junction bases not matched to a gene: 4. The CDR3 totals 15 residues. CDR3 sequence reads: CASSLETGGSQPQHF. The CDR3 DNA reads as TGTGCCAGCAGCTTAGAGACAGGGGGGTCTCAGCCCCAGCATTTT.

This chain connects TRBV15 to TRBJ2-7, with TRBD2 matching 8 bases. The CDR3 is 16 amino acids. Losses at the gene ends were 1 base for V and 0 bases for J; bases not matched to a gene: 5. Per the germline V gene, CDR1 is LNHNV and CDR2 is YYDKDF (reference sequence). The DNA of the CDR3 is TGTGCCACCAGCAGAGCTGGTGCGGGAGGCTCCTACGAGCAGTACTTC. This translates into CATSRAGAGGSYEQYF.

The rearrangement joins TRBV13 to TRBJ2-2; 14 bases align to TRBD2. Germline V CDR1 and CDR2: PRHDT, FYEKMQ (reference sequence). The CDR3 is 16 residues long. V lost 4 bases to trimming and J lost 6 bases; unmatched junction nucleotides: 4. CDR3 nucleotides: TGTGCCAGCAGCTCTAGACTAGCGGGAGGGCCCGGGGAGCTGTTTTTT. This sequence encodes CASSSRLAGGPGELFF.

The chain joins TRBV18 to TRBJ1-1; maybe TRBD1 (5 bases). From germline, CDR1 is KGHSH and CDR2 LQKENI. V lost 3 bases to trimming and J lost 1 base, with 9 bases between them. There are 14 residues in the CDR3. The DNA of the CDR3 is TGTGCCAGCTCACCTCAGGGAAAGAACACTGAAGCTTTCTTT. This codes for CASSPQGKNTEAFF.

The chain is built from TRBV2 and TRBJ2-3; D not certain. The length of the CDR3 is 11 residues. Germline V gene data show CDR1 as SNHLY and CDR2 as FYNNEI. The ends were cut back, 6 bases at V and 5 bases at J, with 6 bases in the middle. The CDR3 bases are TGTGCCAGCAGGGAGCTAGATACGCAGTATTTT. This sequence encodes CASRELDTQYF.

The chain uses TRBV6-6 and TRBJ1-4; the match to TRBD1 covers 7 bases. The junction had 11 bases not matched to a gene; V was cut back by 6 bases and J by 7 bases. Per germline, CDR1 MNHNY and CDR2 SVGAGI (reference sequence). This CDR3 is 15 amino acids long. Here the CDR3 DNA reads TGTGCCAGCAGCCCGAACAAAGGGGGCGGTGAAAAACTGTTTTTT. This translates into CASSPNKGGGEKLFF.

The chain uses TRBV4-2 and TRBJ2-7, with 8 bases aligning to TRBD2. This CDR3 is built from 14 residues. CDR1 is LGHNA, CDR2 YNFKEQ, per germline. The ends lost 3 bases at V and 4 bases at J; junction bases unmatched: 5. The CDR3 is CASSQTSVGYEQYF. The DNA for the CDR3 is TGTGCCAGCAGCCAGACTAGCGTGGGATACGAGCAGTACTTC.

The chain carries TRBV2 and TRBJ2-3; TRBD2 aligns across 8 bases. V was clipped by 7 bases and J by 0 bases; unmatched bases: 6. The CDR3 length is 15 residues. The germline V gene encodes CDR1 SNHLY and CDR2 FYNNEI. The CDR3 region is CASTSTSVSTDTQYF. CDR3 DNA sequence: TGTGCCAGCACCTCGACTAGCGTAAGCACAGATACGCAGTATTTT.

This clone has a count of ten or more. The chain links TRBV15 to TRBJ2-3; 10 bases agree with TRBD2. CDR1 and CDR2 (germline): LNHNV, YYDKDF (reference sequence). The CDR3 runs to 16 residues. The trim removed 0 bases at V and 4 bases at J, leaving 4 bases unmatched. CDR3 region: CATSRDASGGPDTQYF. DNA of the CDR3: TGTGCCACCAGCAGAGACGCTAGCGGGGGTCCAGATACGCAGTATTTT.

The V call is TRBV5-4, the J call TRBJ2-3; D is uncertain. V was cut by 7 bases and J by 2 bases, with 14 bases left in between. Germline V gene sequence: CDR1 SGHNT, CDR2 YYREEE (reference sequence). The CDR3 has 14 residues. The DNA for the CDR3 is TGTGCCAGCGGAATAGACTGGAACACAGATACGCAGTATTTT. It translates to CASGIDWNTDTQYF.

V usage is TRBV5-4 and J usage is TRBJ2-3, with TRBD2 matching over 14 bases. The CDR3 runs to 15 residues. Germline assignment: CDR1 SGHNT and CDR2 YYREEE (reference sequence). J lost 8 bases, V lost 3 bases, and 5 bases had no gene match. The chain's CDR3 is CASSSGLAGVGTQYF. The CDR3, as DNA: TGTGCCAGCAGCTCGGGACTAGCGGGAGTTGGTACGCAGTATTTT.

Remarks on this clone: Germline and junction disagree at one end, which may indicate a read error. V usage is TRBV5-4 and J usage is TRBJ2-7; 8 bases agree with TRBD1. CDR3 size: 14 residues. Germline CDR1 SGHNT, CDR2 YYREEE (reference sequence). The CDR3 DNA reads TGTGCCAGCAGCCCGGGACAGGCCGACCTAGCAGTGGACTTC. Translation gives CASSPGQADLAVDF.

J is TRBJ2-1 and V is TRBV9; 14 bases map to TRBD2. V shed 4 bases and J 7 bases; nucleotides not matched to a gene: 7. CDR1 and CDR2 (germline): SGDLS, YYNGEE. This CDR3 has 16 amino acids. CDR3 sequence (DNA): TGTGCCAGCAGCCCCGGAGGACTAGCGGGAGGAAATGAGCAGTTCTTC. As protein: CASSPGGLAGGNEQFF.

V is TRBV10-3 and J is TRBJ2-1; TRBD1 is a possible D gene (6 bases). Looked up from germline, CDR1 is ENHRY and CDR2 is SYGVKD. The ends were cut back, 4 bases at V and 4 bases at J, with 14 bases in the middle. The CDR3 sequence is 15 residues long. The CDR3 nucleotides are TGTGCCATCAGTGTTCAGGACAGCCTTTACAATGAGCAGTTCTTC. This encodes CAISVQDSLYNEQFF.